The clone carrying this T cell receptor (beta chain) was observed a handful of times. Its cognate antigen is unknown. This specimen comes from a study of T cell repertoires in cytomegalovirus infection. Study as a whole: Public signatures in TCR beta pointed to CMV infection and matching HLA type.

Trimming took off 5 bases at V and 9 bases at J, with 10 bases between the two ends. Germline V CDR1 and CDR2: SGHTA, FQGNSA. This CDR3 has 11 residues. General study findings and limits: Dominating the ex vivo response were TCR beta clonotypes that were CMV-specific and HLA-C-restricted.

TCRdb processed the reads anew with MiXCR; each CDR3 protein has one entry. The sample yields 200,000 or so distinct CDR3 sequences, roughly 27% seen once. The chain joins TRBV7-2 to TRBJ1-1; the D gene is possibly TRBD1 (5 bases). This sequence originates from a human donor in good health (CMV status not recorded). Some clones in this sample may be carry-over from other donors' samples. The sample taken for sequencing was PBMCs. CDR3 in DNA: TGTGCCAGCAGCATGGGACCTAAAGCTTTCTTT. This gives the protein CASSMGPKAFF.